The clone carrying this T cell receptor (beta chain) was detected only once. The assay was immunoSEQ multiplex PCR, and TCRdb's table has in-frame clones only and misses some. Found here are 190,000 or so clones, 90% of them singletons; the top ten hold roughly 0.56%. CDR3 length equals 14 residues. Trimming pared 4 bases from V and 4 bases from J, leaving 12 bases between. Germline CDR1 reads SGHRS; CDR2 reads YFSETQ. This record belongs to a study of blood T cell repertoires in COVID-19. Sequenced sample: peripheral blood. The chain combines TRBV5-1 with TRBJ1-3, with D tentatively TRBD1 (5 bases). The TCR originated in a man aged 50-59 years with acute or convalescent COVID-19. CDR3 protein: CASSSQGFGNTIYF. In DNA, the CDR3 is TGCGCCAGCAGCAGCCAGGGTTTCGGAAACACCATATATTTT.